The 31 T cell receptor beta chains presented below share a single source sample, sequenced in a study of OX40 agonist ivuxolimab in advanced cancers. Method: immunoSEQ multiplex PCR; TCRdb's copy keeps in-frame clones and lacks some. The sample shows tens of thousands of clones, about 78% of them seen only once. Sequenced material: CD4+ or CD8+ T cells sorted from blood, taken in a trial of the OX40 agonist ivuxolimab. The receptors come from an adult with an advanced solid tumor such as melanoma, head and neck, liver or kidney cancer.

The chain joins TRBV6-5 to TRBJ2-1; no clear D gene. This CDR3 comprises 13 residues. Trimming cost V 5 bases and J 10 bases, with 15 bases left between them. The germline gives CDR1 MNHEY, CDR2 SVGAGI. CDR3 loop: CASSRTSKDEQFF. The CDR3 coding sequence is TGTGCCAGCAGTAGGACCTCGAAGGACGAGCAGTTCTTC.

The genes are TRBV2 and TRBJ2-3; 12 nucleotides align to TRBD2. The CDR3 covers 16 residues. Germline CDR1 is SNHLY and CDR2 is FYNNEI. The V and J ends lost 6 bases and 2 bases, in that order; junction bases with no gene match: 6. In DNA form, the CDR3 reads TGTGCCAGCAGCCCGGGACTAGCGGGTTCCACAGATACGCAGTATTTT. Its translation: CASSPGLAGSTDTQYF.

The rearrangement joins TRBV9 to TRBJ1-3; no reliable D call. The CDR3 totals 15 residues. Germline assignment: CDR1 SGDLS and CDR2 YYNGEE. V was trimmed by 5 bases and J by 4 bases, leaving 16 bases between them. The CDR3 DNA sequence: TGTGCCAGCAGTCGATCGAGTTCTCGGGGAAACACCATATATTTT. Translated: CASSRSSSRGNTIYF.

The chain couples TRBV6-5 to TRBJ1-5, with D perhaps TRBD1 (6 bases). CDR3 length: 14 residues. Between the trimmed V and J ends, which lost 0 bases and 11 bases, there was a span of 14 bases. CDR1 MNHEY and CDR2 SVGAGI come from the germline V gene. The CDR3 nucleotides are TGTGCCAGCAGTTACTCCGGGGGCGAGAGGGCCCAGCATTTT. It is translated as CASSYSGGERAQHF.

This chain connects TRBV7-3 to TRBJ2-2; D is unresolved. V was shortened by 5 bases and J by 1 base, with 2 bases between the two germline ends. Germline assignment: CDR1 SGHTA and CDR2 FQGTGA. CDR3 length equals 12 residues. The CDR3 sequence: CASSRNTGELFF. The DNA for the CDR3 is TGTGCCAGCAGCCGGAACACCGGGGAGCTGTTTTTT.

The chain carries TRBV2 and TRBJ1-5; TRBD1 is a possible D gene (5 bases). The CDR3 is made up of 13 amino acids. With 8 bases removed from V and 7 bases from J, the gap between germline ends came to 15 bases. From germline, CDR1 is SNHLY and CDR2 FYNNEI. CDR3 residues: CASGRRGEQPQHF. The CDR3 DNA is TGTGCCAGCGGTAGGCGGGGCGAACAGCCCCAGCATTTT. Looking up the rest from reference TRBV2 and TRBJ1-5 gives the full variable domain: EPEVTQTPSHQVTQMGQEVILRCVPISNHLYFYWYRQILGQKVEFLVSFYNNEISEKSEIFDDQFSVERPDGSNFTLKIRSTKLEDSAMYFCASGRRGEQPQHFGDGTRLSIL.

The chain is built from TRBV19 and TRBJ1-4; D unclear. Between the trimmed V and J ends, which lost 5 bases and 5 bases, there was a span of 12 bases. The CDR3 extends over 14 amino acids. Germline CDR1 and CDR2: LNHDA and SQIVND (reference sequence). DNA for the CDR3: TGTGCCAGTAGTTCCAGCACCCTGAATGAAAAACTGTTTTTT. This gives the protein CASSSSTLNEKLFF.

The chain has TRBV15 and TRBJ2-5; D gene ambiguous. V was pared by 1 base and J by 0 bases, with 6 bases between. Per germline, CDR1 LNHNV and CDR2 YYDKDF (reference sequence). The CDR3 is 14 residues long. The CDR3 bases are TGTGCCACCAGCAGAGGGCTTGACCAAGAGACCCAGTACTTC. Protein sequence: CATSRGLDQETQYF.

This rearrangement joins TRBV7-8 to TRBJ1-2; D not certain. CDR1 is SGHVS, CDR2 FQNEAQ, per germline. The V and J ends lost 2 bases and 4 bases respectively, with 8 bases between them. The CDR3 has 13 amino acids. The CDR3 here is CASSLRQPYGYTF. In DNA, the CDR3 is TGTGCCAGCAGCTTACGCCAGCCCTATGGCTACACCTTC.

The chain joins TRBV6-6 to TRBJ1-1, with D perhaps TRBD1 (5 bases). V lost 2 bases to trimming and J lost 1 base, with 11 bases between them. CDR3 length equals 15 residues. The germline V gene has CDR1 MNHNY and CDR2 SVGAGI (reference sequence). CDR3 loop: CASSYLPGENTEAFF. The CDR3 coding sequence is TGTGCCAGCAGTTACCTCCCGGGGGAGAACACTGAAGCTTTCTTT.

J is TRBJ2-2 and V is TRBV9, with TRBD1 matching 7 bases. J lost 0 bases, V lost 4 bases, and 9 bases had no gene match. Germline CDR1 is SGDLS and CDR2 is YYNGEE. The CDR3 is 17 amino acids. DNA for the CDR3: TGTGCCAGCAGCTCTCCTTTTGGGACAGCGAACACCGGGGAGCTGTTTTTT. Translation: CASSSPFGTANTGELFF.

The chain links TRBV19 to TRBJ2-1; the D gene is possibly TRBD2 (5 bases). The CDR3 length is 16 residues. Germline V gene data show CDR1 as LNHDA and CDR2 as SQIVND (reference sequence). Trimming removed 1 base at V and 5 bases at J, with 15 bases between. CDR3 DNA sequence: TGTGCCAGTAGTATAGCACTAGGGCGGTCCCACAATGAGCAGTTCTTC. It specifies CASSIALGRSHNEQFF.

This clone was observed a single time. The V and J genes are TRBV9 and TRBJ1-2, with 7 positions matching TRBD1. The germline gives CDR1 SGDLS, CDR2 YYNGEE. The CDR3 spans 14 residues. Trimming cost V 0 bases and J 2 bases; bases outside gene matches: 1. CDR3: CASSVATGNYGYTF. In DNA, the CDR3 is TGTGCCAGCAGCGTAGCGACAGGGAACTATGGCTACACCTTC.

This clone was detected only once. This chain connects TRBV19 to TRBJ2-5, with TRBD1 matching over 7 bases. The CDR3 contains 15 residues. V was clipped by 3 bases and J by 5 bases; unmatched bases: 9. Germline V gene sequence: CDR1 LNHDA, CDR2 SQIVND (reference sequence). This CDR3 is CASSMMTGLAETQYF. CDR3 sequence (DNA): TGTGCCAGTAGTATGATGACAGGGTTGGCGGAGACCCAGTACTTC.

This chain uses TRBV2 with TRBJ2-1, with D maybe TRBD1 (6 bases). The CDR3 has 13 residues. The V and J ends lost 6 bases and 9 bases respectively, with 15 bases between them. Germline V gene sequence: CDR1 SNHLY, CDR2 FYNNEI. CDR3 in amino acids: CASRRIQGGEQFF. The DNA of the CDR3 is TGTGCCAGCAGACGAATACAAGGGGGTGAGCAGTTCTTC. The full variable domain, with the rest looked up from reference TRBV2 and TRBJ2-1, is EPEVTQTPSHQVTQMGQEVILRCVPISNHLYFYWYRQILGQKVEFLVSFYNNEISEKSEIFDDQFSVERPDGSNFTLKIRSTKLEDSAMYFCASRRIQGGEQFFGPGTRLTVL.

The rearrangement uses TRBV19 and TRBJ2-2, with D unresolved. CDR3 length: 15 residues. V lost 0 bases and J lost 4, with 9 bases in between. Germline V gene lookup returns CDR1 LNHDA and CDR2 SQIVND (reference sequence). The DNA of the CDR3 is TGTGCCAGTAGTATAGAGTCGTCACGCACCGGGGAGCTGTTTTTT. Translation: CASSIESSRTGELFF.

The chain is built from TRBV6-5 and TRBJ1-2; 7 bases match TRBD1. The germline V gene encodes CDR1 MNHEY and CDR2 SVGAGI. The CDR3 covers 13 residues. V dropped 2 bases and J dropped 8; count of bases not matched to a gene: 5. The CDR3 sequence: CASSYEAGGGYTF. As DNA, the CDR3 is TGTGCCAGCAGTTACGAGGCAGGGGGGGGCTACACCTTC.

J is TRBJ2-7 and V is TRBV11-2; TRBD1 might be the D (6 bases). V was pared by 5 bases and J by 3 bases, with 20 bases between. Germline-derived CDR1 and CDR2 are SGHAT and FQNNGV. The CDR3 extends over 16 amino acids. CDR3 region: CASSPIDRRGNYEQYF. CDR3 DNA sequence: TGTGCCAGCAGCCCGATTGACAGGCGAGGGAACTACGAGCAGTACTTC.

V and J are TRBV6-5 and TRBJ2-3; TRBD1 aligns across 11 bases. The CDR3 runs to 15 residues. J gave up 5 bases and V 6 bases, and 7 bases lay outside the gene matches. CDR1 and CDR2 (germline): MNHEY, SVGAGI. The CDR3 loop reads CASSQDRGRKDTQYF. The CDR3 region has the DNA TGTGCCAGCAGCCAGGACAGGGGGCGCAAAGATACGCAGTATTTT.

V usage is TRBV7-8 and J usage is TRBJ2-3; D is uncertain. The CDR3 extends over 13 amino acids. Trimming took 4 bases from V and 4 from J, leaving 9 bases between them. Germline lookup yields CDR1 SGHVS and CDR2 FQNEAQ. CDR3: CASSSTGSDTQYF. CDR3 in DNA: TGTGCCAGCAGCTCTACTGGGTCAGATACGCAGTATTTT.

The chain joins TRBV2 to TRBJ1-5; TRBD1 agrees at 9 bases. V gave up 4 bases and J gave up 2 bases; unmatched junction bases: 9. The V gene's germline CDR1 is SNHLY and CDR2 FYNNEI. This CDR3 has 17 residues. The CDR3 protein is CASSGTGGAGGNQPQHF. The CDR3 nucleotides are TGTGCCAGCAGTGGTACAGGGGGCGCAGGTGGCAATCAGCCCCAGCATTTT.

The chain carries TRBV7-9 and TRBJ2-7; D may correspond to TRBD1 or TRBD2 (5 bases each). Germline-derived CDR1 and CDR2 are SEHNR and FQNEAQ (reference sequence). V dropped 4 bases and J dropped 2 bases, with 12 bases sitting between them. This CDR3 has 14 amino acids. The CDR3 protein is CASSSTGLAYEQYF. The CDR3 DNA is TGTGCCAGCAGCTCCACGGGGCTAGCCTACGAGCAGTACTTC. The whole variable domain, remainder taken from reference TRBV7-9 and TRBJ2-7, is DTGVSQNPRHKITKRGQNVTFRCDPISEHNRLYWYRQTLGQGPEFLTYFQNEAQLEKSRLLSDRFSAERPKGSFSTLEIQRTEQGDSAMYLCASSSTGLAYEQYFGPGTRLTVT.

This sequence joins TRBV2 and TRBJ2-3, with D tentatively TRBD1 (7 bases). The length of the CDR3 is 15 residues. Trimming left V 5 bases short and J 7 bases short, with 19 bases between. CDR1 is SNHLY and CDR2 is FYNNEI in the germline V gene. The CDR3 nucleotides are TGTGCCAGCAGTTTGGGGAGGACAGGAGGGAATACGCAGTATTTT. It codes for CASSLGRTGGNTQYF.

This chain links TRBV6-5 with TRBJ1-6, with 8 nucleotides matching TRBD1. This CDR3 has 14 amino acids. The germline V gene encodes CDR1 MNHEY and CDR2 SVGAGI. V was clipped by 10 bases and J by 7 bases; unmatched bases: 9. As DNA, the CDR3 is TGTGCCACTCACTCGGACAGGGTAAATTCACCCCTCCACTTT. It encodes CATHSDRVNSPLHF.

The chain couples TRBV5-8 to TRBJ1-4, with 7 nucleotides matching TRBD1. J gave up 4 bases and V 4 bases, and 4 bases lay outside the gene matches. There are 14 residues in the CDR3. The germline CDR1 and CDR2 sequences are SGHTS and YDEGEE. CDR3 in amino acids: CASSQTGLNEKLFF. The CDR3 DNA is TGTGCCAGCAGCCAGACAGGGCTTAATGAAAAACTGTTTTTT.

This clone appeared a few times. The genes are TRBV7-9 and TRBJ1-2, with unresolved D. Germline CDR1 reads SEHNR; CDR2 reads FQNEAQ (reference sequence). With 3 bases removed from V and 7 bases from J, the gap between germline ends came to 12 bases. CDR3 length: 13 residues. The CDR3: CASSLVSGVGYTF. Written as DNA, the CDR3 is TGTGCCAGCAGCTTGGTATCCGGGGTTGGCTACACCTTC.

The V gene is TRBV6-6, the J gene TRBJ1-2; D not resolved. The CDR3 contains 13 residues. Germline V gene sequence: CDR1 MNHNY, CDR2 SVGAGI (reference sequence). V was cut by 10 bases and J by 6 bases, with 18 bases left in between. CDR3 loop: CATAGVAFDGYTF. The CDR3, as DNA: TGTGCCACCGCCGGCGTGGCTTTCGATGGCTACACCTTC.

The CDR3, as DNA: TGTGCCAGCAGCTTAGGTTTGGGTGGCGGGATAGCCTACAATGAGCAGTTCTTC. Translated: CASSLGLGGGIAYNEQFF. The V gene is TRBV11-3, the J gene TRBJ2-1; possible D gene TRBD2, 6 bases. The CDR3 extends over 18 amino acids. Germline CDR1 reads SGHNT; CDR2 reads YENEEA. V was shortened by 1 base and J by 2 bases, with 18 bases between the two germline ends.

Concerning this clone itself: A read error may produce the germline difference seen at one junction end. The rearrangement uses TRBV7-2 and TRBJ2-1; 11 nucleotides line up with TRBD2. Germline loops: CDR1 SGHTA, CDR2 FQGNSA. The CDR3 has 15 residues. CDR3 sequence: CASSLGAGIAGGTVF. In DNA form, the CDR3 reads TGTGCCAGCAGCTTAGGGGCCGGGATAGCGGGGGGGACGGTCTTC.

This chain joins TRBV6-5 and TRBJ1-1, with D perhaps matching TRBD1 (6 bases). The CDR3 spans 14 residues. V lost 7 bases and J lost 4, with 16 bases in between. Germline lookup yields CDR1 MNHEY and CDR2 SVGAGI. CDR3 DNA sequence: TGTGCCAGCATTGCAGGGGCCCTGAGCACTGAAGCTTTCTTT. It encodes CASIAGALSTEAFF.

The chain is built from TRBV5-1 and TRBJ2-3; D is uncertain. This CDR3 has 16 residues. Per the germline V gene, CDR1 is SGHRS and CDR2 is YFSETQ. Trimming removed 0 bases at V and 0 bases at J, with 11 bases between. This chain's CDR3 is CASSLALQPSTDTQYF. CDR3 nucleotides: TGCGCCAGCAGCTTGGCCCTCCAACCTAGCACAGATACGCAGTATTTT.